This entry features one T cell receptor beta chain sequence. Its antigen remains unidentified. PCR was performed using 60 Vbeta and 13 Jbeta primers. Sequencing was performed with immunoSEQ multiplex PCR; in TCRdb, only in-frame clones are kept and a portion is missing. The repertoire holds roughly 120,000 clones, 80% seen once, with more than 3% in the top ten. The sample originates from a study of cytomegalovirus exposure and HLA in healthy donors. Overall study results and limits: Later analysis suggested links between common viral pathogens and several top significant clusters. Per published accounts, TCR beta sequences correctly predicted the HLA-A and HLA-B alleles of most subjects.

Germline CDR1 is SNHLY and CDR2 is FYNNEI. Trimming pared 6 bases from V and 4 bases from J, leaving 24 bases between. This CDR3 spans 18 amino acids. Sequencing was performed on PBMCs. The gene calls are TRBV2 and TRBJ2-2, with a possible D match to TRBD1 (6 bases). This clonotype was obtained from a male donor in good health and CMV-seronegative. Written as DNA, the CDR3 is TGTGCCAGCAGCGGCCAGACAGGACCTTGGTTTGGCACCGGGGAGCTGTTTTTT. This sequence encodes CASSGQTGPWFGTGELFF.